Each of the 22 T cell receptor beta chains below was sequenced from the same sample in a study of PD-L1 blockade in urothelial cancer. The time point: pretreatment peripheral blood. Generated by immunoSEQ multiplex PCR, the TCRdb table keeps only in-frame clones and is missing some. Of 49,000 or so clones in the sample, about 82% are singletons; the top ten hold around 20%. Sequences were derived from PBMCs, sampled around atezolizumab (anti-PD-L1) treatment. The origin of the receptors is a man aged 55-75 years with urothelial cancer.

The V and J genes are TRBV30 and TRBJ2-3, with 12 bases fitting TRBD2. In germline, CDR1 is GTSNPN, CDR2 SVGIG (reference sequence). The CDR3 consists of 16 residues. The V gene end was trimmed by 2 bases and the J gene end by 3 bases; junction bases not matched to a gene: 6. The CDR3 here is CAWSTRTSGVTDTQYF. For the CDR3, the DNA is TGTGCCTGGAGTACGCGGACTAGCGGGGTAACAGATACGCAGTATTTT.

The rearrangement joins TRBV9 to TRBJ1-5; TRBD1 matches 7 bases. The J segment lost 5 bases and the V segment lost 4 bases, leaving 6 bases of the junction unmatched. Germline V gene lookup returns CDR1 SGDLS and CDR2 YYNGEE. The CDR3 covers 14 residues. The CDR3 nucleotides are TGTGCCAGCAGCCCACAGGGGACCGATCAGCCCCAGCATTTT. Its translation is CASSPQGTDQPQHF.

The CDR3, as DNA: TGTGCCAGTAACCGACAGGGGGCCGCGAACACTGAAGCTTTCTTT. The encoded protein is CASNRQGAANTEAFF. The chain links TRBV19 to TRBJ1-1; 10 nucleotides align to TRBD1. V shed 7 bases and J 1 base; nucleotides not matched to a gene: 6. Per the germline V gene, CDR1 is LNHDA and CDR2 is SQIVND (reference sequence). CDR3 length: 15 residues.

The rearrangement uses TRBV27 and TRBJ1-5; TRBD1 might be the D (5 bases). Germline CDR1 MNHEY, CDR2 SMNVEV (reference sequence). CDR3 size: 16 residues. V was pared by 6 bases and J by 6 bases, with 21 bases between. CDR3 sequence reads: CASSPKVTGLGQPQHF. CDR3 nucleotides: TGTGCCAGCAGCCCGAAGGTAACAGGATTGGGTCAGCCCCAGCATTTT.

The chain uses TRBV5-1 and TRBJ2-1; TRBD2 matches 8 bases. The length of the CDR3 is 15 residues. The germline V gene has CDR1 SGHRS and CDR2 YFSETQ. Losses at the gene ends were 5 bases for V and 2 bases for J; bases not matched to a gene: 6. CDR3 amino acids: CASRTSGGAYNEQFF. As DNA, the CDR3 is TGCGCCAGCAGAACCAGCGGGGGCGCCTACAATGAGCAGTTCTTC. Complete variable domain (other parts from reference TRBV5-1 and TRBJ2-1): KAGVTQTPRYLIKTRGQQVTLSCSPISGHRSVSWYQQTPGQGLQFLFEYFSETQRNKGNFPGRFSGRQFSNSRSEMNVSTLELGDSALYLCASRTSGGAYNEQFFGPGTRLTVL.

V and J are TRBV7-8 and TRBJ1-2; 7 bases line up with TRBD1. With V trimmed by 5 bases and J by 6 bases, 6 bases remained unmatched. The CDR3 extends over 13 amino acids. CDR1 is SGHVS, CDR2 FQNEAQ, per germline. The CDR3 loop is CASSPGQAHGYTF. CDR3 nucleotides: TGTGCCAGCAGCCCAGGACAGGCCCATGGCTACACCTTC.

In DNA form, the CDR3 reads TGTGCCAGCTCACCACCTGAAGCGCTGCAAGAGACCCAGTACTTC. Encoded protein: CASSPPEALQETQYF. The chain joins TRBV18 to TRBJ2-5, with no clear D. The CDR3 is 15 residues long. V was clipped by 0 bases and J by 2 bases, with 10 bases between them. Germline V lookup: CDR1 KGHSH, CDR2 LQKENI. Drawing the rest from reference TRBV18 and TRBJ2-5, the complete variable domain is NAGVMQNPRHLVRRRGQEARLRCSPMKGHSHVYWYRQLPEEGLKFMVYLQKENIIDESGMPKERFSAEFPKEGPSILRIQQVVRGDSAAYFCASSPPEALQETQYFGPGTRLLVL.

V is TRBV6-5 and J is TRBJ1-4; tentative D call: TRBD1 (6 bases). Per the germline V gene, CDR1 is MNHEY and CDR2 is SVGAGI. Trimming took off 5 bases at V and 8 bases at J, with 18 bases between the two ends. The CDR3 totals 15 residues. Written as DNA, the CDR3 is TGTGCCAGCAGTCTTACCGGGACACAGCGGGAAAAACTGTTTTTT. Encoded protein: CASSLTGTQREKLFF.

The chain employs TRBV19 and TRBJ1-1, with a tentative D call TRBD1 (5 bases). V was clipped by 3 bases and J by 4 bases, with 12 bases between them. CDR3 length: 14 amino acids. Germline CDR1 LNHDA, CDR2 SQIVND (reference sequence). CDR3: CASSMLAGPTEAFF. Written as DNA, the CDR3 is TGTGCCAGTAGTATGTTGGCAGGGCCCACTGAAGCTTTCTTT.

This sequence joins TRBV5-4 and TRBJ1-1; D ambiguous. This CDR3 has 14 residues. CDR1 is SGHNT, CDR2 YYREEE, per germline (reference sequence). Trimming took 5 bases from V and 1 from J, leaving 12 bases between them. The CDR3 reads CASRPTAGNTEAFF. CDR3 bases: TGTGCCAGCAGACCCACCGCGGGGAACACTGAAGCTTTCTTT. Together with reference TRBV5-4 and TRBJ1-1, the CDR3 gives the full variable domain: ETGVTQSPTHLIKTRGQQVTLRCSSQSGHNTVSWYQQALGQGPQFIFQYYREEENGRGNFPPRFSGLQFPNYSSELNVNALELDDSALYLCASRPTAGNTEAFFGQGTRLTVV.

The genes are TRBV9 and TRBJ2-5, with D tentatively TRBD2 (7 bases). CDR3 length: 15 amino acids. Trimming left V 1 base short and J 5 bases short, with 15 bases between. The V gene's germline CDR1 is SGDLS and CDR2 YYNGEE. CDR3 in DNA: TGTGCCAGCAGCGTAATGGGGGGGGGCAGGGAGACCCAGTACTTC. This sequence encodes CASSVMGGGRETQYF.

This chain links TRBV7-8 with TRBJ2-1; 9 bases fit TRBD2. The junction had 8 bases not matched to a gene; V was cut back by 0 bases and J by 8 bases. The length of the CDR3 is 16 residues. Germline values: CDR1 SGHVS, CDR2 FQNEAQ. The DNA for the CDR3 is TGTGCCAGCAGCTTAGCGAGTGCGGGGGGGCCGGATGAGCAGTTCTTC. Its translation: CASSLASAGGPDEQFF. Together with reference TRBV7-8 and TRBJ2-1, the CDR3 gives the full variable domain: GAGVSQSPRYKVAKRGQDVALRCDPISGHVSLFWYQQALGQGPEFLTYFQNEAQLDKSGLPSDRFFAERPEGSVSTLKIQRTQQEDSAVYLCASSLASAGGPDEQFFGPGTRLTVL.

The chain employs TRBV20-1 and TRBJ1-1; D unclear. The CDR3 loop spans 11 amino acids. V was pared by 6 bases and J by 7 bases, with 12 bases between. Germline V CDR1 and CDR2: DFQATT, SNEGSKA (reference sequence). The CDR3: CSATPRGEAFF. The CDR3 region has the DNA TGCAGTGCGACACCCCGGGGTGAAGCTTTCTTT.

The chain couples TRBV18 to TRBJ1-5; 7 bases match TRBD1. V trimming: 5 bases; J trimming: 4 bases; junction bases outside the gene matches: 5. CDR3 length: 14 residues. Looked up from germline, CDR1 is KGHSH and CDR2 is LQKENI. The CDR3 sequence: CASSSTGANQPQHF. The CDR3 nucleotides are TGTGCCAGCTCATCTACAGGGGCAAATCAGCCCCAGCATTTT.

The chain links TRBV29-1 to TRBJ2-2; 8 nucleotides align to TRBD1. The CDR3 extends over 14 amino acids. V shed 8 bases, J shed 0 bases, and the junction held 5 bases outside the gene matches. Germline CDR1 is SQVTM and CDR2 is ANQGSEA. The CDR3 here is CSTLTGANTGELFF. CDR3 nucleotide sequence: TGCAGCACCTTGACAGGGGCGAACACCGGGGAGCTGTTTTTT.

CDR3 loop: CASSEVGLAGGNEQFF. The CDR3 DNA is TGTGCCAGCAGTGAAGTCGGACTAGCGGGAGGTAATGAGCAGTTCTTC. The V gene is TRBV2, the J gene TRBJ2-1; TRBD2 matches at 14 bases. Per germline, CDR1 SNHLY and CDR2 FYNNEI. V gave up 1 base and J gave up 7 bases; unmatched junction bases: 3. The CDR3 spans 16 residues.

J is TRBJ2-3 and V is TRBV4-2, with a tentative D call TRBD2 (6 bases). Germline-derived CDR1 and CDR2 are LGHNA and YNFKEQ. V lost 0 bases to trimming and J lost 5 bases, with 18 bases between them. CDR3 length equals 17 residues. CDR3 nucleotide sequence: TGTGCCAGCAGCCAAGATAGGTTGGTAGCGGCCCTAGATACGCAGTATTTT. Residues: CASSQDRLVAALDTQYF.

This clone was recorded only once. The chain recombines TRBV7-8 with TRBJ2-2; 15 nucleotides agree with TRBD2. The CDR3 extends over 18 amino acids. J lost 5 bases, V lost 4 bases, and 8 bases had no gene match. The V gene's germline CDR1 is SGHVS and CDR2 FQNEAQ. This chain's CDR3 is CASSWGTSGRTRTGELFF. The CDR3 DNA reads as TGTGCCAGCAGCTGGGGGACTAGCGGGAGGACCCGGACCGGGGAGCTGTTTTTT. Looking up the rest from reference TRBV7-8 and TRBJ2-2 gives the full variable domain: GAGVSQSPRYKVAKRGQDVALRCDPISGHVSLFWYQQALGQGPEFLTYFQNEAQLDKSGLPSDRFFAERPEGSVSTLKIQRTQQEDSAVYLCASSWGTSGRTRTGELFFGEGSRLTVL.

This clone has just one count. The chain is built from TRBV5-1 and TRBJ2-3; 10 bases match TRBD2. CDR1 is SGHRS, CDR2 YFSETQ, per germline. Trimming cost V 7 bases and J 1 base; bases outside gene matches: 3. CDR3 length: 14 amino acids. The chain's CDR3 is CASGTSGGTDTQYF. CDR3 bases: TGCGCCAGCGGAACTAGCGGGGGCACAGATACGCAGTATTTT.

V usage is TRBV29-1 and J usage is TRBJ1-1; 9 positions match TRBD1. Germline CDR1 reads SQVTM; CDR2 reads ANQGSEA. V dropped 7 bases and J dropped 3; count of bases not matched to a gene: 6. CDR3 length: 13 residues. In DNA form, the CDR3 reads TGCAGCGCCGCACAGGGGGCGGACACTGAAGCTTTCTTT. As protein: CSAAQGADTEAFF.

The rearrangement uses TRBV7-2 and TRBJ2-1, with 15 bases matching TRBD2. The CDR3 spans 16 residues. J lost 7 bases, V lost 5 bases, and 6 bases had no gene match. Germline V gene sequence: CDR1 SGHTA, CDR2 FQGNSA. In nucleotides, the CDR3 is TGTGCCAGCAGCCTATTGGGGACTAGCGGGAGGAATGAGCAGTTCTTC. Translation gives CASSLLGTSGRNEQFF. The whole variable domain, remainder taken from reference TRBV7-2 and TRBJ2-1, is GAGVSQSPSNKVTEKGKDVELRCDPISGHTALYWYRQSLGQGLEFLIYFQGNSAPDKSGLPSDRFSAERTGGSVSTLTIQRTQQEDSAVYLCASSLLGTSGRNEQFFGPGTRLTVL.

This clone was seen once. This chain's CDR3 is CASSYVWQGALGSGYGYTF. The CDR3 DNA reads TGTGCCAGCAGCTACGTATGGCAGGGGGCATTGGGTTCGGGCTATGGCTACACCTTC. The chain links TRBV5-5 to TRBJ1-2, with 8 bases identical to TRBD1. V was clipped by 3 bases and J by 4 bases; unmatched bases: 20. The CDR3 runs 19 residues. Germline V gene lookup returns CDR1 SGHKS and CDR2 YYEKEE (reference sequence).